This is a list of T cell receptor beta chains from one sample in a study of shared clonotypes between healthy human individuals. Sequenced by immunoSEQ multiplex PCR; TCRdb stores in-frame clones only, minus some. The table records around 2,100,000 clones, less than 95% of them present only once. The specimen was naive CD8+ T cells sorted from blood. These receptors originate from a man in his late teens or twenties in good health. The CDR3 runs from the conserved cysteine through the conserved F or W. The order of the fields is CDR3 length, J gene, D gene, clone size, V gene, CDR3 protein, CDR3 DNA. D genes are given only for firm matches. Where a row states a size, it is once, few, many or the class of an expanded clone; other rows omit it.

cdr3_length: 14; j_call: TRBJ2-3; d_call: .; clone_size: .; v_call: TRBV13; cdr3_aa: CASSLAGLTDTQYF; cdr3_nt: TGTGCCAGCAGCTTGGCTGGCCTCACAGATACGCAGTATTTT
cdr3_length: 15; j_call: TRBJ2-2; d_call: .; clone_size: .; v_call: TRBV5-4; cdr3_aa: CASSSGLGPTGELFF; cdr3_nt: TGTGCCAGCAGCTCGGGACTGGGCCCAACCGGGGAGCTGTTTTTT
cdr3_length: 18; j_call: TRBJ2-2; d_call: TRBD2; clone_size: .; v_call: TRBV2; cdr3_aa: CASSPGLAGGPALRELFF; cdr3_nt: TGTGCCAGCAGTCCGGGACTAGCGGGAGGCCCTGCCTTGAGGGAGCTGTTTTTT
cdr3_length: 12; j_call: TRBJ1-1; d_call: .; clone_size: .; v_call: TRBV11-2; cdr3_aa: CASSSSGDRAFF; cdr3_nt: TGTGCCAGCAGCTCGTCGGGGGACCGAGCTTTCTTT
cdr3_length: 14; j_call: TRBJ1-2; d_call: .; clone_size: .; v_call: TRBV4-3; cdr3_aa: CASSHSPGAGGYTF; cdr3_nt: TGCGCCAGCAGCCACAGTCCCGGGGCTGGCGGCTACACCTTC
cdr3_length: 14; j_call: TRBJ2-5; d_call: TRBD2; clone_size: once; v_call: TRBV6-5; cdr3_aa: CASSLAGGRETQYF; cdr3_nt: TGTGCCAGCAGTTTAGCGGGAGGGAGGGAGACCCAGTACTTC
cdr3_length: 13; j_call: TRBJ2-3; d_call: .; clone_size: .; v_call: TRBV2; cdr3_aa: CASSEDSTDTQYF; cdr3_nt: TGTGCCAGCAGTGAGGACAGCACAGATACGCAGTATTTT
cdr3_length: 16; j_call: TRBJ2-3; d_call: TRBD2; clone_size: .; v_call: TRBV13; cdr3_aa: CASSSLAGDSGDTQYF; cdr3_nt: TGTGCCAGCAGCTCACTAGCGGGAGATTCGGGAGATACGCAGTATTTT
cdr3_length: 17; j_call: TRBJ2-3; d_call: .; clone_size: .; v_call: TRBV7-8; cdr3_aa: CASSLLETGTNKDTQYF; cdr3_nt: TGTGCCAGCAGCTTATTAGAGACCGGGACGAATAAAGATACGCAGTATTTT
cdr3_length: 16; j_call: TRBJ1-6; d_call: .; clone_size: .; v_call: TRBV7-2; cdr3_aa: CASSLAPWGNNSPLHF; cdr3_nt: TGTGCCAGCAGCCTAGCACCGTGGGGAAATAATTCACCCCTCCACTTT
cdr3_length: 16; j_call: TRBJ2-7; d_call: .; clone_size: .; v_call: TRBV6-1; cdr3_aa: CASSEPRMGGTYEQYF; cdr3_nt: TGTGCCAGCAGTGAACCCCGAATGGGCGGGACCTACGAGCAGTACTTC
cdr3_length: 15; j_call: TRBJ2-2; d_call: TRBD2; clone_size: .; v_call: TRBV4-3; cdr3_aa: CASSQRESGTGELFF; cdr3_nt: TGCGCCAGCAGCCAGCGGGAGTCGGGCACCGGGGAGCTGTTTTTT
cdr3_length: 15; j_call: TRBJ2-1; d_call: TRBD2; clone_size: .; v_call: TRBV7-9; cdr3_aa: CASSFSLAAHNEQFF; cdr3_nt: TGTGCCAGCAGCTTCAGTCTAGCGGCCCACAATGAGCAGTTCTTC
cdr3_length: 15; j_call: TRBJ2-5; d_call: .; clone_size: .; v_call: TRBV27; cdr3_aa: CASSLLGEGIETQYF; cdr3_nt: TGTGCCAGCAGTTTATTGGGGGAAGGGATAGAGACCCAGTACTTC
cdr3_length: 16; j_call: TRBJ2-2; d_call: .; clone_size: .; v_call: TRBV21-1; cdr3_aa: CASSPRRGDNTGELFF; cdr3_nt: TGTGCCAGCAGCCCTCGGAGGGGGGACAACACCGGGGAGCTGTTTTTT
cdr3_length: 13; j_call: TRBJ2-1; d_call: TRBD2; clone_size: .; v_call: TRBV6-5; cdr3_aa: CASSYFTSGEQFF; cdr3_nt: TGTGCCAGCAGTTACTTCACTAGCGGGGAGCAGTTCTTC
cdr3_length: 15; j_call: TRBJ2-7; d_call: TRBD2; clone_size: .; v_call: TRBV7-9; cdr3_aa: CASSLASGGAEEQYF; cdr3_nt: TGTGCCAGCAGCTTAGCTAGCGGGGGGGCCGAAGAGCAGTACTTC
cdr3_length: 15; j_call: TRBJ2-7; d_call: TRBD1; clone_size: once; v_call: TRBV6-1; cdr3_aa: CASRPTGTGAYEQYF; cdr3_nt: TGTGCCAGCAGGCCCACCGGGACAGGAGCCTACGAGCAGTACTTC
cdr3_length: 13; j_call: TRBJ1-1; d_call: .; clone_size: .; v_call: TRBV9; cdr3_aa: CASSVPRGPVAFF; cdr3_nt: TGTGCCAGCAGCGTACCGAGGGGTCCAGTAGCTTTCTTT
cdr3_length: 16; j_call: TRBJ2-1; d_call: TRBD1; clone_size: .; v_call: TRBV27; cdr3_aa: CASSSLRQGPYNEQFF; cdr3_nt: TGTGCCAGCAGTTCCCTAAGACAGGGGCCCTACAATGAGCAGTTCTTC
cdr3_length: 15; j_call: TRBJ2-1; d_call: .; clone_size: once; v_call: TRBV11-1; cdr3_aa: CASSSWTDEHNEQFF; cdr3_nt: TGTGCCAGCAGCTCCTGGACCGATGAACACAATGAGCAGTTCTTC
cdr3_length: 14; j_call: TRBJ2-1; d_call: .; clone_size: .; v_call: TRBV9; cdr3_aa: CASSVPSSYNEQFF; cdr3_nt: TGTGCCAGCAGCGTCCCTAGCTCCTACAATGAGCAGTTCTTC
cdr3_length: 17; j_call: TRBJ2-1; d_call: TRBD2; clone_size: .; v_call: TRBV27; cdr3_aa: CASSFTLAGGPYNEQFF; cdr3_nt: TGTGCCAGCAGTTTCACCCTAGCGGGGGGACCCTACAATGAGCAGTTCTTC
cdr3_length: 14; j_call: TRBJ2-7; d_call: .; clone_size: .; v_call: TRBV6-1; cdr3_aa: CASSEWTALWEQYF; cdr3_nt: TGTGCCAGCAGTGAATGGACGGCCCTATGGGAGCAGTACTTC